The source of this TCR beta chain is a study of blood T cell repertoires in COVID-19. As processed by the authors: Estimated nucleated cell counts came from reference gene primer amplification. Assay used: immunoSEQ multiplex PCR; TCRdb lists only in-frame clones, some missing. D and trimming come from the DNA, and the V and J calls and clone size come from that table. The data hold approximately 250,000 clones, with 70% to 90% observed a single time. The CDR3 runs to 15 residues. Trimming removed 4 bases from V and 1 base from J, with 13 bases in between. In germline, CDR1 is MDHEN, CDR2 SYDVKM. The sequenced sample was peripheral blood. The J gene is TRBJ1-1, the V gene TRBV28; no definite D call. The TCR originated in a man aged 40-50 years with acute or convalescent COVID-19. CDR3: CASSSPWAGNTEAFF. The CDR3 bases are TGTGCCAGCAGTTCCCCGTGGGCAGGGAACACTGAAGCTTTCTTT.